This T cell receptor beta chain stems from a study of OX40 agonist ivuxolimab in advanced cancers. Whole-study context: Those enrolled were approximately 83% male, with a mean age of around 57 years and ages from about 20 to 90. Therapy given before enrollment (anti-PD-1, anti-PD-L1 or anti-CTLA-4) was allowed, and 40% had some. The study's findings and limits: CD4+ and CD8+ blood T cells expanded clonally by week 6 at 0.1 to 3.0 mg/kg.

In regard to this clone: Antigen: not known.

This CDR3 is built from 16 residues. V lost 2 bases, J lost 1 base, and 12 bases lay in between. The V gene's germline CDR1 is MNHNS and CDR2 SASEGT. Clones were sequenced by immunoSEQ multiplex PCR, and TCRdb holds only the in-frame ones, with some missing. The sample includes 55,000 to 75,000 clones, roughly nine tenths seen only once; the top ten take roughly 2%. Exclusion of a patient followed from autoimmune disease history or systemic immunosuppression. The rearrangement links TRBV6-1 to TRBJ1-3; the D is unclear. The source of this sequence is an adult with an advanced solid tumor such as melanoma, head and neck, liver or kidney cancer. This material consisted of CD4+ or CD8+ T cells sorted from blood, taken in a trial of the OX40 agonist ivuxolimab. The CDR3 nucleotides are TGTGCCAGCAGTGAAAGTCTGGTTCTGTCTGGAAACACCATATATTTT. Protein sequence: CASSESLVLSGNTIYF.